The 14 T cell receptor beta chains listed next were all sequenced from one sample in a study of T cell responses to AZD1222 COVID-19 vaccine. Sequencing was performed with immunoSEQ multiplex PCR; in TCRdb, only in-frame clones are kept and a portion is missing. The top ten hold 4.1% of the sample, which has 150,000 or so clones, 75% to 90% seen once. Sequencing was performed on peripheral blood, taken on day 0 of MenACWY control vaccination. All receptors derive from an adult in good health.

The chain recombines TRBV19 with TRBJ2-1; D is unclear. Trimming removed 2 bases at V and 3 bases at J, with 17 bases between. CDR3 length: 17 amino acids. The germline V gene encodes CDR1 LNHDA and CDR2 SQIVND (reference sequence). CDR3 in DNA: TGTGCCAGTAGTATACGACGGACCCGGGCCCTCTACAATGAGCAGTTCTTC. It translates to CASSIRRTRALYNEQFF.

This clone appeared a single time. This sequence joins TRBV11-2 and TRBJ2-1, with D tentatively TRBD2 (6 bases). Germline-derived CDR1 and CDR2 are SGHAT and FQNNGV. The CDR3 sequence is 16 residues long. V lost 5 bases to trimming and J lost 4 bases, with 18 bases between them. This chain's CDR3 is CASSKIRGDLYNEQFF. CDR3 bases: TGTGCCAGCAGCAAGATCCGCGGGGATTTATACAATGAGCAGTTCTTC.

This chain joins TRBV19 and TRBJ2-1, with 13 nucleotides matching TRBD2. The CDR3 totals 15 residues. Germline lookup yields CDR1 LNHDA and CDR2 SQIVND (reference sequence). V gave up 5 bases and J gave up 10 bases; unmatched junction bases: 8. CDR3: CASSQTSGGFTEQFF. DNA for the CDR3: TGTGCCAGTAGTCAGACTAGCGGGGGGTTCACGGAGCAGTTCTTC.

Of note for this clone: Other DNA sequences within the sample encode an identical CDR3. This chain joins TRBV2 and TRBJ2-1, with D possibly matching TRBD2 (5 bases). Between the trimmed V and J ends, which lost 3 bases and 2 bases, there was a span of 8 bases. The CDR3 has 14 residues. The germline V gene encodes CDR1 SNHLY and CDR2 FYNNEI. The CDR3 spells CASSDLAPYNEQFF. CDR3 DNA sequence: TGTGCCAGCAGTGACCTAGCCCCCTACAATGAGCAGTTCTTC.

This clone was seen a few times. The J gene is TRBJ1-5, the V gene TRBV28; 10 positions agree with TRBD1. The germline CDR1 and CDR2 sequences are MDHEN and SYDVKM. V gave up 4 bases and J gave up 0 bases; unmatched junction bases: 3. CDR3 length: 16 amino acids. The CDR3 DNA sequence: TGTGCCAGCAGTTCAAGGGACAGGGGTAGCAATCAGCCCCAGCATTTT. This translates into CASSSRDRGSNQPQHF.

The table lists this clone with a count of one. The rearrangement links TRBV25-1 to TRBJ2-7; 10 bases fit TRBD1. The junction had 4 bases not matched to a gene; V was cut back by 1 base and J by 4 bases. There are 15 residues in the CDR3. CDR1 and CDR2 from the germline V gene are MGHDK and SYGVNS. CDR3 region: CASSEFGTGAYEQYF. CDR3 nucleotide sequence: TGTGCCAGCAGTGAATTCGGGACAGGGGCATACGAGCAGTACTTC.

The chain carries TRBV2 and TRBJ1-6; D possibly corresponds to TRBD1 (5 bases). The V and J ends lost 0 bases and 14 bases respectively, with 14 bases between them. CDR1 SNHLY and CDR2 FYNNEI come from the germline V gene. The CDR3 totals 14 residues. DNA of the CDR3: TGTGCCAGCAGTGAAGCCTACAGGAGTGGAGCCCTCCACTTT. It codes for CASSEAYRSGALHF.

The chain has TRBV5-5 and TRBJ1-2, with unresolved D. This CDR3 has 13 amino acids. The ends were cut back, 1 base at V and 8 bases at J, with 12 bases in the middle. Germline CDR1 is SGHKS and CDR2 is YYEKEE (reference sequence). DNA for the CDR3: TGTGCCAGCAGCTTGACCACACCCGGCGGCTACACCTTC. It specifies CASSLTTPGGYTF.

The rearrangement links TRBV5-1 to TRBJ1-2; D is unclear. V gave up 2 bases and J gave up 4 bases, with 15 bases separating them. Germline CDR1 reads SGHRS; CDR2 reads YFSETQ. The CDR3 extends over 15 amino acids. The CDR3 spells CASSFGPQETYGYTF. Written as DNA, the CDR3 is TGCGCCAGCAGCTTCGGGCCTCAGGAGACCTATGGCTACACCTTC.

The chain joins TRBV6-6 to TRBJ1-2, with TRBD1 matching 12 bases. V trimming: 5 bases; J trimming: 8 bases; junction bases outside the gene matches: 15. CDR3 length equals 17 residues. Germline CDR1 is MNHNY and CDR2 is SVGAGI (reference sequence). Here the CDR3 DNA reads TGTGCCAGCAGTCCATCCGGGACAGGGGGCGGCCCGGCGGGCTACACCTTC. It is translated as CASSPSGTGGGPAGYTF.

The rearrangement joins TRBV28 to TRBJ2-1; D is undetermined. Trimming took 3 bases from V and 7 from J, leaving 13 bases between them. The CDR3 runs to 14 residues. CDR1 MDHEN and CDR2 SYDVKM come from the germline V gene. The CDR3 spells CASSLRNIWNEQFF. The CDR3 DNA reads TGTGCCAGCAGTTTGCGTAACATATGGAATGAGCAGTTCTTC.

The gene calls are TRBV11-3 and TRBJ2-6; TRBD1 matches 9 bases. The length of the CDR3 is 17 residues. Trimming at V came to 5 bases and at J to 0 bases, leaving 5 bases not matched to a gene. Germline V gene lookup returns CDR1 SGHNT and CDR2 YENEEA. In DNA form, the CDR3 reads TGTGCCAGCAGCCCTGGGACAGGGAGCTCTGGGGCCAACGTCCTGACTTTC. Translation: CASSPGTGSSGANVLTF.

The V call is TRBV27, the J call TRBJ2-3; D is unclear. V was trimmed by 8 bases and J by 3 bases, leaving 9 bases between them. CDR3 size: 12 residues. Per the germline V gene, CDR1 is MNHEY and CDR2 is SMNVEV (reference sequence). CDR3 residues: CASGSLTDTQYF. CDR3 sequence (DNA): TGTGCCAGCGGGTCTCTTACAGATACGCAGTATTTT.

The chain employs TRBV10-3 and TRBJ1-5; the D gene is possibly TRBD1 (6 bases). V was pared by 10 bases and J by 4 bases, with 17 bases between. Per the germline V gene, CDR1 is ENHRY and CDR2 is SYGVKD. The CDR3 consists of 14 residues. The DNA of the CDR3 is TGTGCCAGGACGGGGGCTCGTGTAAATCAGCCCCAGCATTTT. Translation gives CARTGARVNQPQHF.